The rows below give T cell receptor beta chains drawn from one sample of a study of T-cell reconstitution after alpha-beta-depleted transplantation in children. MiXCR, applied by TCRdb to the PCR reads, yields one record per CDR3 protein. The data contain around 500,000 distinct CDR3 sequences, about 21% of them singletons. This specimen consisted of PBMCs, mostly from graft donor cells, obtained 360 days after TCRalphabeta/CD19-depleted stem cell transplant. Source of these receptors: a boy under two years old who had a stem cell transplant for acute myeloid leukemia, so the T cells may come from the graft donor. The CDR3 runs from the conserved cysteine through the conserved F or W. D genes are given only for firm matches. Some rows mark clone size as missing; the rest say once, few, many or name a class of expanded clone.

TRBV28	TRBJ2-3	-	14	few	CASSLSGPTDTQYF	TGTGCCAGCAGTTTGTCGGGGCCCACAGATACGCAGTATTTT
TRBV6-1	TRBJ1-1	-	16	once	CASRGAALRMNTEAFF	TGTGCCAGCCGAGGGGCGGCACTGAGAATGAACACTGAAGCTTTCTTT
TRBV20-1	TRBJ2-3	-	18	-	CSARAASGRSKYTDTQYF	TGCAGTGCTAGAGCGGCGAGCGGACGATCAAAGTACACAGATACGCAGTATTTT
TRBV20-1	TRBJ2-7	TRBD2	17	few	CSARASGGAGAGPEQYF	TGCAGTGCTAGGGCTAGCGGGGGGGCGGGAGCAGGTCCGGAGCAGTACTTC
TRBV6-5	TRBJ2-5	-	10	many	CAPSPKTQYF	TGTGCCCCCTCGCCAAAGACCCAGTACTTC
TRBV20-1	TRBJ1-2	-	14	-	CSARDYPGPYGYTF	TGCAGTGCTAGAGATTACCCAGGGCCCTATGGCTACACCTTC
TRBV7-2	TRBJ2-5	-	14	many	CASSLAGRQETQYF	TGTGCCAGCAGCTTAGCTGGCAGACAAGAGACCCAGTACTTC
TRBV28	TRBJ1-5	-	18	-	CASSLLGGQRDSNQPQHF	TGTGCCAGCAGTTTACTCGGGGGGCAGAGGGATAGCAATCAGCCCCAGCATTTT
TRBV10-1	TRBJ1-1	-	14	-	CASSESGGYTEAFF	TGCGCCAGCAGTGAGTCGGGGGGGTACACTGAAGCTTTCTTT
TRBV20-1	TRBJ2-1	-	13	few	CSARGLGYHEQFF	TGCAGTGCTAGAGGTCTGGGGTATCATGAGCAGTTCTTC
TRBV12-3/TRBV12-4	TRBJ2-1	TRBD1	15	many	CASSLVPGGGYEQFF	TGTGCCAGCAGTTTAGTCCCAGGGGGCGGGTATGAGCAGTTCTTC
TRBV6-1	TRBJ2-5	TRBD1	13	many	CAASQGARETQYF	TGTGCCGCTTCACAGGGGGCGCGGGAGACCCAGTACTTC
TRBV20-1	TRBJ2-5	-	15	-	CSATRHPGLLETQYF	TGCAGTGCTACAAGACATCCAGGGTTACTAGAGACCCAGTACTTC
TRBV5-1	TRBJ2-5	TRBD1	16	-	CASSDQDRGHQETQYF	TGCGCCAGCAGCGATCAGGACAGGGGGCACCAAGAGACCCAGTACTTC
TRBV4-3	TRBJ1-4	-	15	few	CASSQLQGSNEKLFF	TGCGCCAGCAGCCAACTACAGGGTTCTAATGAAAAACTGTTTTTT
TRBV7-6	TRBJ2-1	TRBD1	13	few	CASSLNRGNEQFF	TGTGCCAGCAGCTTAAACAGGGGGAATGAGCAGTTCTTC
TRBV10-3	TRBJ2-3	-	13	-	CAISELGGDTQYF	TGTGCCATCAGTGAGCTGGGGGGAGATACGCAGTATTTT
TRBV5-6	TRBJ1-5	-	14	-	CASSLANSNQPQHF	TGTGCCAGCAGCTTGGCCAATAGCAATCAGCCCCAGCATTTT
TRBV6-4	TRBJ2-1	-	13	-	CASSEAAYNEQFF	TGTGCCAGCAGTGAGGCAGCCTACAATGAGCAGTTCTTC
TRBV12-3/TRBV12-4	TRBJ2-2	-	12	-	CASRLLRGELFF	TGTGCCAGCAGACTACTACGGGGGGAGCTGTTTTTT